These 14 T cell receptor beta chains came from one sample sequenced in a study of cytomegalovirus exposure and HLA in healthy donors listed by TCRdb under 2017. Receptors were amplified or captured by the immunoSEQ multiplex PCR assay. TCRdb's version of the immuneACCESS table is confined to in-frame rearrangements and falls short of the full clone set. An unresolved V gene accounts for under half of the shortfall where checked; the remainder is of unknown origin. The sample profile shows tens of thousands of clones; 97% of them were found once. 8.5% to 10% of the sample is taken by the ten largest. Sequenced input: PBMCs. These receptors all come from a young man in good health and CMV-seropositive.

The chain links TRBV2 to TRBJ2-5; tentative D call: TRBD1 (5 bases). V lost 8 bases to trimming and J lost 5 bases, with 9 bases between them. Germline V CDR1 and CDR2: SNHLY, FYNNEI. The CDR3 loop spans 11 amino acids. CDR3 coding DNA: TGTGCCAGCGAAAGGGGCGAGACCCAGTACTTC. This translates into CASERGETQYF.

The rearrangement joins TRBV5-6 to TRBJ1-2; D ambiguous. Germline assignment: CDR1 SGHDT and CDR2 YYEEEE. The CDR3 consists of 12 residues. V dropped 4 bases and J dropped 0 bases, with 4 bases sitting between them. Here the CDR3 DNA reads TGTGCCAGCAGCCCCACTAACTATGGCTACACCTTC. This sequence encodes CASSPTNYGYTF.

V usage is TRBV5-4 and J usage is TRBJ1-1, with D tentatively TRBD1 (6 bases). V was clipped by 0 bases and J by 2 bases, with 11 bases between them. Germline V gene data show CDR1 as SGHNT and CDR2 as YYREEE (reference sequence). This CDR3 has 15 residues. CDR3 sequence (DNA): TGTGCCAGCAGCTTGGTCGGGACACCCAACACTGAAGCTTTCTTT. Translated, it gives CASSLVGTPNTEAFF.

CDR3 nucleotide sequence: TGTGCCAGCAGCCCCGGGACAGGGGCAAATCAGCCCCAGCATTTT. Protein product: CASSPGTGANQPQHF. The chain joins TRBV25-1 to TRBJ1-5; 10 bases are shared with TRBD1. V gave up 6 bases and J gave up 4 bases; unmatched junction bases: 6. The germline V gene encodes CDR1 MGHDK and CDR2 SYGVNS. This CDR3 spans 15 amino acids. Based on the CDR3 plus reference TRBV25-1 and TRBJ1-5, the full variable domain is EADIYQTPRYLVIGTGKKITLECSQTMGHDKMYWYQQDPGMELHLIHYSYGVNSTEKGDLSSESTVSRIRTEHFPLTLESARPSHTSQYLCASSPGTGANQPQHFGDGTRLSIL.

The chain uses TRBV4-3 and TRBJ2-7, with 10 positions matching TRBD2. V was pared by 2 bases and J by 0 bases, with 1 base of the junction left unmatched. Germline V gives CDR1 LGHNA, CDR2 YSLEER. CDR3 length: 15 amino acids. The CDR3 spells CASSQIAGGSYEQYF. The CDR3 coding sequence is TGCGCCAGCAGCCAAATAGCGGGAGGCTCCTACGAGCAGTACTTC.

The chain employs TRBV28 and TRBJ1-2, with 11 bases lining up with TRBD1. The germline V gene has CDR1 MDHEN and CDR2 SYDVKM. The length of the CDR3 is 16 residues. V lost 4 bases, J lost 5 bases, and 9 bases stayed unmatched. The CDR3 DNA sequence: TGTGCCAGCAGTTCCCAGCAGGGACAGGGGGAGTATGGCTACACCTTC. Protein: CASSSQQGQGEYGYTF.

This chain connects TRBV5-1 to TRBJ2-1; 10 bases map to TRBD2. Germline CDR1 is SGHRS and CDR2 is YFSETQ. CDR3 size: 15 residues. V lost 3 bases and J lost 6; bases outside the gene matches: 6. As DNA, the CDR3 is TGCGCCAGCAGCTCACTGGCTAGCGGGAGCAATGAGCAGTTCTTC. As protein: CASSSLASGSNEQFF.

This sequence joins TRBV4-2 and TRBJ2-7; D is unclear. Germline V gene data show CDR1 as LGHNA and CDR2 as YNFKEQ. V lost 0 bases and J 3 bases, leaving 9 bases between the germline ends. The CDR3 length is 14 residues. In nucleotides, the CDR3 is TGTGCCAGCAGCCAAGATGTGGCTAGCTACGAGCAGTACTTC. Protein: CASSQDVASYEQYF.

This chain connects TRBV2 to TRBJ2-1; D perhaps matches TRBD2 (6 bases). The CDR3 runs 17 residues. V was pared by 6 bases and J by 0 bases, with 18 bases between. CDR1 and CDR2 from the germline V gene are SNHLY and FYNNEI. CDR3 nucleotides: TGTGCCAGCAGCCAAGGTAAAACTAGCAGCTCCTACAATGAGCAGTTCTTC. It specifies CASSQGKTSSSYNEQFF. Full variable domain (remainder filled in from reference TRBV2 and TRBJ2-1): EPEVTQTPSHQVTQMGQEVILRCVPISNHLYFYWYRQILGQKVEFLVSFYNNEISEKSEIFDDQFSVERPDGSNFTLKIRSTKLEDSAMYFCASSQGKTSSSYNEQFFGPGTRLTVL.

This sequence joins TRBV7-3 and TRBJ1-2, with 10 positions matching TRBD1. CDR1 and CDR2 from the germline V gene are SGHTA and FQGTGA. The CDR3 length is 16 residues. The trim removed 2 bases at V and 8 bases at J, leaving 11 bases unmatched. The CDR3 reads CASSLSPDRGGNGYTF. The CDR3 DNA is TGTGCCAGCAGCTTATCTCCGGACAGGGGGGGAAACGGCTACACCTTC.

The rearrangement uses TRBV27 and TRBJ1-4, with no clear D. From germline, CDR1 is MNHEY and CDR2 SMNVEV (reference sequence). The length of the CDR3 is 14 residues. V lost 8 bases and J 7 bases, leaving 17 bases between the germline ends. The CDR3 is CASSSGLEGEKLFF. The DNA for the CDR3 is TGTGCCAGCTCGTCGGGGTTGGAGGGTGAAAAACTGTTTTTT.

This chain connects TRBV6-5 to TRBJ2-1; TRBD2 is a possible D gene (6 bases). Trimming removed 8 bases at V and 7 bases at J, with 12 bases between. Germline V gene data show CDR1 as MNHEY and CDR2 as SVGAGI. This CDR3 comprises 12 residues. This CDR3 reads CASGAGRNEQFF. The CDR3 coding sequence is TGTGCCAGCGGGGCAGGGAGGAATGAGCAGTTCTTC.

The CDR3 protein is CASSTTYYEQYF. CDR3 coding DNA: TGTGCCAGCAGTACGACTTACTACGAGCAGTACTTC. The chain joins TRBV28 to TRBJ2-7; D uncertain. There are 12 residues in the CDR3. From germline, CDR1 is MDHEN and CDR2 SYDVKM. The V end lost 5 bases, the J end lost 3 bases, and 8 bases lay between the germline ends.

Comment on this clone: One end of the junction is discordant with germline, which a read error may explain. The rearrangement joins TRBV19 to TRBJ2-5; TRBD2 matches 11 bases. Germline lookup yields CDR1 LNHDA and CDR2 SQIVND (reference sequence). This CDR3 is built from 15 residues. CDR3 residues: CASSRVAGGQVTQYF. The CDR3 coding sequence is TGTGCCAGTAGTCGTGTAGCGGGAGGGCAAGTGACCCAGTACTTC.